The following is a TCR beta chain sequence with its context. Its target is not known. These data come from a study of a mutant IDH1 vaccine in newly diagnosed glioma. Study-level information: Following radiotherapy alone, or alongside temozolomide cycles, vaccination was started after an interval of 4-6 weeks. Among treated patients, about 60% were male and about 40% female, and mean age was approximately 43 years. Study-wide points: Pseudoprogression seemed unlinked to shifts in top peripheral T cell clonotypes.

This CDR3 region has 16 residues. The V segment lost 3 bases and the J segment 3 bases; nucleotides outside the gene matches: 8. Germline loops: CDR1 LGHNA, CDR2 YNFKEQ. Measured with immunoSEQ multiplex PCR; TCRdb has only the in-frame clones, and not every one. The sample includes tens of thousands of clones, under 80% of them seen just once. As to time point: week 23, last vaccination. Vaccination used 300 ug of mutant IDH1 20-mer peptide per dose, with topical imiquimod. The TCR comes from a man between 50 and 59 years old with glioma. The starting material was PBMCs, obtained from a glioma patient whose treatment included an IDH1 peptide vaccine. This chain uses TRBV4-2 with TRBJ2-1, with TRBD1 matching over 7 bases. As DNA, the CDR3 is TGTGCCAGCAGCCACCACCCGGGACAGATCTACAATGAGCAGTTCTTC. Amino acids: CASSHHPGQIYNEQFF.